The 26 T cell receptor beta chains in this list originate from one sample, sequenced in a study of T cells in localized non-small cell lung cancer. Profiling relied on immunoSEQ multiplex PCR, and the TCRdb table lists in-frame clones only, not all of them. The sample records about 52,000 clones, around 84% being singletons. Here the sequenced sample was PBMCs, taken before any cancer treatment. Receptors originate from a female donor with stage II lung adenocarcinoma.

The rearrangement joins TRBV15 to TRBJ1-5, with TRBD1 matching over 9 bases. The CDR3 contains 16 residues. From germline, CDR1 is LNHNV and CDR2 YYDKDF (reference sequence). V lost 3 bases, J lost 1 base, and 4 bases stayed unmatched. The CDR3 spells CATSRRDRASNQPQHF. The CDR3 DNA is TGTGCCACCAGCAGGCGGGACAGGGCAAGCAATCAGCCCCAGCATTTT.

The count of this clone is one. This chain uses TRBV6-5 with TRBJ1-1; tentative D call: TRBD1 (5 bases). The CDR3 consists of 13 residues. V lost 4 bases, J lost 1 base, and 7 bases lay in between. Looked up from germline, CDR1 is MNHEY and CDR2 is SVGAGI. The CDR3 spells CASSSTGNTEAFF. The CDR3 nucleotides are TGTGCCAGCAGTTCTACAGGGAACACTGAAGCTTTCTTT.

The gene calls are TRBV7-8 and TRBJ1-2; no definite D call. Germline loops: CDR1 SGHVS, CDR2 FQNEAQ. The CDR3 length is 13 residues. The V end lost 1 base, the J end lost 7 bases, and 10 bases lay between the germline ends. The CDR3 region is CASSLGANAGYTF. The CDR3 DNA sequence: TGTGCCAGCAGCTTAGGAGCTAATGCTGGCTACACCTTC.

The chain carries TRBV27 and TRBJ1-1; TRBD1 agrees at 7 bases. V trimming: 6 bases; J trimming: 2 bases; junction bases outside the gene matches: 12. Germline V lookup: CDR1 MNHEY, CDR2 SMNVEV (reference sequence). The CDR3 spans 16 residues. This chain's CDR3 is CASSPSAQGLNTEAFF. The CDR3 DNA is TGTGCCAGCAGCCCTTCAGCACAGGGGTTAAACACTGAAGCTTTCTTT.

The V and J genes are TRBV27 and TRBJ1-2; D unresolved. V lost 3 bases and J 0 bases, leaving 5 bases between the germline ends. The CDR3 has 13 residues. Germline lookup yields CDR1 MNHEY and CDR2 SMNVEV (reference sequence). The CDR3 bases are TGTGCCAGCAGTTTCGGGCCTAACTATGGCTACACCTTC. As protein: CASSFGPNYGYTF.

The count of this clone is one. The chain combines TRBV27 with TRBJ1-3; D possibly corresponds to TRBD1 (6 bases). Trimming cost V 0 bases and J 0 bases, with 9 bases left between them. Germline assignment: CDR1 MNHEY and CDR2 SMNVEV (reference sequence). The CDR3 length is 16 residues. The CDR3 reads CASSLSQGYSGNTIYF. For the CDR3, the DNA is TGTGCCAGCAGTTTATCGCAGGGGTACTCTGGAAACACCATATATTTT.

The chain has TRBV5-1 and TRBJ2-7, with 10 bases identical to TRBD2. Germline CDR1 is SGHRS and CDR2 is YFSETQ. This CDR3 comprises 15 residues. With 0 bases clipped from V and 3 bases from J, the junction kept 3 bases outside the gene matches. CDR3 protein: CASSLGLAGVYEQYF. The CDR3 nucleotides are TGCGCCAGCAGCTTGGGCCTAGCGGGAGTCTACGAGCAGTACTTC.

This chain joins TRBV7-9 and TRBJ1-2; tentative D call: TRBD1 (6 bases). V dropped 6 bases and J dropped 5 bases, with 16 bases sitting between them. Germline CDR1 is SEHNR and CDR2 is FQNEAQ (reference sequence). This CDR3 region has 14 residues. The CDR3 DNA reads TGTGCCAGCAGTCCCGGGGGCAAACTTTATGGCTACACCTTC. It yields the protein CASSPGGKLYGYTF.

This rearrangement joins TRBV4-2 to TRBJ2-1; TRBD2 might be the D (6 bases). Trimming took off 2 bases at V and 8 bases at J, with 16 bases between the two ends. The CDR3 has 15 residues. Germline CDR1 is LGHNA and CDR2 is YNFKEQ. CDR3 bases: TGTGCCAGCAGCCAAATTCCGAGACTAGTCGATGAGCAGTTCTTC. Its translation is CASSQIPRLVDEQFF.

This chain joins TRBV5-1 and TRBJ2-2; 7 nucleotides agree with TRBD1. V was clipped by 4 bases and J by 5 bases; unmatched bases: 11. Germline loops: CDR1 SGHRS, CDR2 YFSETQ. This CDR3 region has 16 residues. The DNA for the CDR3 is TGCGCCAGCAGCCCAGACAGGGCAGTGGGAACCGGGGAGCTGTTTTTT. As protein: CASSPDRAVGTGELFF.

V gene TRBV9 combines with J gene TRBJ2-7; D may match TRBD1 or TRBD2 (5 bases each). The CDR3 length is 15 residues. Germline assignment: CDR1 SGDLS and CDR2 YYNGEE. V was cut by 4 bases and J by 2 bases, with 16 bases left in between. The CDR3 region is CASSRGERAPYEQYF. CDR3 DNA sequence: TGTGCCAGCAGCAGAGGGGAGAGGGCCCCCTACGAGCAGTACTTC.

This clone was recorded once. The chain links TRBV4-2 to TRBJ1-5; D is ambiguous. CDR3 length equals 18 residues. V was trimmed by 0 bases and J by 5 bases, leaving 20 bases between them. CDR1 and CDR2 (germline): LGHNA, YNFKEQ. CDR3 sequence reads: CASSQDLSQAGRHQPQHF. The CDR3 DNA is TGTGCCAGCAGCCAAGATCTCTCTCAAGCGGGCCGCCATCAGCCCCAGCATTTT.

The rearrangement links TRBV2 to TRBJ2-6; no clear D gene. Germline V gene lookup returns CDR1 SNHLY and CDR2 FYNNEI. Trimming removed 2 bases from V and 0 bases from J, with 14 bases in between. There are 18 residues in the CDR3. In DNA, the CDR3 is TGTGCCAGCAGTGAACGCGTGGGAAAGAGCTCTGGGGCCAACGTCCTGACTTTC. Translation gives CASSERVGKSSGANVLTF.

The V gene is TRBV6-5, the J gene TRBJ2-3; no firm D call. The CDR3 has 12 residues. CDR1 and CDR2 (germline): MNHEY, SVGAGI. V shed 6 bases and J shed 3 bases, with 7 bases lying between them. DNA for the CDR3: TGTGCCAGCAGGGAGTTAACAGATACGCAGTATTTT. It specifies CASRELTDTQYF.

The chain carries TRBV6-5 and TRBJ1-2; D remains unclear. Germline V gives CDR1 MNHEY, CDR2 SVGAGI. The CDR3 totals 12 residues. The ends were cut back, 10 bases at V and 3 bases at J, with 12 bases in the middle. The CDR3 DNA is TGTGCCACAGAGGCAGTCGACTATGGCTACACCTTC. It translates to CATEAVDYGYTF.

This chain links TRBV7-3 with TRBJ2-1; TRBD1 matches 8 bases. CDR1 SGHTA and CDR2 FQGTGA come from the germline V gene. V lost 4 bases and J lost 6; bases outside the gene matches: 11. The CDR3 contains 16 residues. The CDR3 DNA is TGTGCCAGCAGCTCGACAGGGGTCGTAGAGGGCAATGAGCAGTTCTTC. Protein sequence: CASSSTGVVEGNEQFF. Based on the CDR3 plus reference TRBV7-3 and TRBJ2-1, the full variable domain is GAGVSQTPSNKVTEKGKYVELRCDPISGHTALYWYRQSLGQGPEFLIYFQGTGAADDSGLPNDRFFAVRPEGSVSTLKIQRTERGDSAVYLCASSSTGVVEGNEQFFGPGTRLTVL.

This chain connects TRBV6-1 to TRBJ1-5; D gene unclear. CDR1 MNHNS and CDR2 SASEGT come from the germline V gene. CDR3 size: 14 residues. Trimming pared 2 bases from V and 7 bases from J, leaving 12 bases between. CDR3 coding DNA: TGTGCCAGCAGTGAATCACAAACCTGGCAGCCCCAGCATTTT. Its translation: CASSESQTWQPQHF.

The V call is TRBV25-1, the J call TRBJ1-2; D perhaps matches TRBD1 (5 bases). Germline CDR1 MGHDK, CDR2 SYGVNS. This CDR3 has 15 residues. Deletions cut 2 bases from V and 4 bases from J, with 14 bases between. The CDR3 loop reads CASSEMRGRGYGYTF. The CDR3 nucleotides are TGTGCCAGCAGTGAAATGAGGGGAAGGGGCTATGGCTACACCTTC.

This rearrangement joins TRBV14 to TRBJ2-2; 10 bases are a match to TRBD2. Germline CDR1 reads SGHDN; CDR2 reads FVKESK. This CDR3 region has 16 residues. The trim removed 4 bases at V and 2 bases at J, leaving 4 bases unmatched. The CDR3: CASSLRTSGNTGELFF. Written as DNA, the CDR3 is TGTGCCAGCAGCCTCAGGACTAGCGGAAACACCGGGGAGCTGTTTTTT.

V usage is TRBV2 and J usage is TRBJ1-2, with D maybe TRBD1 (6 bases). Germline V gene sequence: CDR1 SNHLY, CDR2 FYNNEI. This CDR3 region has 14 residues. V was trimmed by 6 bases and J by 4 bases, leaving 15 bases between them. The CDR3 here is CASSRPGEVYGYTF. CDR3 sequence (DNA): TGTGCCAGCAGCCGCCCAGGGGAGGTCTATGGCTACACCTTC.

This clone has a single count. The gene calls are TRBV25-1 and TRBJ1-2; a possible D gene is TRBD1 (6 bases). V was pared by 4 bases and J by 3 bases, with 12 bases between. Germline CDR1 reads MGHDK; CDR2 reads SYGVNS. This CDR3 comprises 14 residues. The CDR3 DNA reads as TGTGCCAGCAGTGGCGGGGGCAAGGACTATGGCTACACCTTC. It encodes CASSGGGKDYGYTF.

The rearrangement joins TRBV2 to TRBJ1-2; TRBD1 aligns across 9 bases. The CDR3 is made up of 14 amino acids. Germline V CDR1 and CDR2: SNHLY, FYNNEI. The J segment lost 4 bases and the V segment lost 4 bases, leaving 4 bases of the junction unmatched. CDR3 DNA sequence: TGTGCCAGCAGTGGGGGACAGGGACCCTATGGCTACACCTTC. It specifies CASSGGQGPYGYTF.

The V gene is TRBV19, the J gene TRBJ1-6; D is unclear. With 2 bases removed from V and 5 bases from J, the gap between germline ends came to 4 bases. Per the germline V gene, CDR1 is LNHDA and CDR2 is SQIVND (reference sequence). The CDR3 sequence is 13 residues long. In nucleotides, the CDR3 is TGTGCCAGTAGTATAACCAATAATTCACCCCTCCACTTT. It translates to CASSITNNSPLHF.

CDR3 DNA: TGTGCCAGCAGCTTTACAGGGGAGCGAGTGCGAGGCTACACCTTC. Its translation is CASSFTGERVRGYTF. The chain has TRBV5-8 and TRBJ1-2; 7 bases match TRBD1. The V gene's germline CDR1 is SGHTS and CDR2 YDEGEE. Trimming at V came to 2 bases and at J to 8 bases, leaving 12 bases not matched to a gene. This CDR3 contains 15 residues.

V is TRBV4-1 and J is TRBJ2-3; TRBD2 aligns across 8 bases. Germline-derived CDR1 and CDR2 are MGHRA and YSYEKL. The CDR3 has 14 amino acids. V shed 1 base and J 8 bases; nucleotides not matched to a gene: 5. The DNA of the CDR3 is TGCGCCAGCAGCCAAGGAGGGGCGGGGGGTACGCAGTATTTT. Its translation is CASSQGGAGGTQYF.

For this clone: The sample holds other DNA sequences that translate to the same CDR3. This rearrangement joins TRBV20-1 to TRBJ2-7; D ambiguous. The CDR3 length is 10 residues. V was trimmed by 3 bases and J by 5 bases, leaving 5 bases between them. The germline CDR1 and CDR2 sequences are DFQATT and SNEGSKA (reference sequence). The CDR3 here is CSASVDEQYF. The CDR3 DNA is TGCAGTGCTAGCGTTGACGAGCAGTACTTC.